The clone carrying this T cell receptor (beta chain) was detected a few times. During its preparation, the TCRbeta library received unique molecular identifiers. TCRdb passed the PCR reads through MiXCR, listing each CDR3 protein once. The sample records around 400,000 distinct CDR3 sequences, around 9.9% being singletons. Trimming pared 4 bases from V and 2 bases from J, leaving 24 bases between. Germline loops: CDR1 SGDLS, CDR2 YYNGEE. The CDR3 is 18 residues long. This specimen comes from a study of T-cell reconstitution after alpha-beta-depleted transplantation in children. The specimen was PBMCs from the stem cell graft donor, collected from the stem cell graft. The origin of this receptor is a human donor who donated a stem cell graft to a child with acute myeloid leukemia. The J gene is TRBJ1-2, the V gene TRBV9; D remains unclear. The CDR3 DNA reads TGTGCCAGCAGCCAGGCCTTCATCGGTGGCAAGAGGAACTATGGCTACACCTTC. Translated, it gives CASSQAFIGGKRNYGYTF.